The entry that follows covers one TCR beta chain sequence. What it binds is unknown. The data are from a study of OX40 agonist ivuxolimab in advanced cancers. Study information: Participants averaged about 60 years of age (range roughly 23 to 79) and were about 85% male. General study results and limits: Low normalized T-cell clonal expansion was additionally recorded for some nonresponders. In CD8+ T cells, expanded clones were on average more numerous than in CD4+. Within 6 weeks, CD4+ and CD8+ blood T cells expanded clonally at 0.1 to 3.0 mg/kg.

Data came from immunoSEQ multiplex PCR; TCRdb stores just in-frame clones and leaves some out. The sample carries just over 80,000 clones, roughly 90% recorded once. The material sequenced was CD4+ or CD8+ T cells sorted from blood, taken in a trial of the OX40 agonist ivuxolimab. The clonotype was recovered from an adult with an advanced solid tumor such as melanoma, head and neck, liver or kidney cancer.

The CDR3 loop reads CASSLDQAMNTEAFF. The CDR3, as DNA: TGTGCCAGCAGCTTAGATCAGGCGATGAACACTGAAGCTTTCTTT. The rearrangement uses TRBV11-2 and TRBJ1-1; D call uncertain. Deletions cut 0 bases from V and 0 bases from J, with 8 bases between. This CDR3 spans 15 amino acids. CDR1 and CDR2 from the germline V gene are SGHAT and FQNNGV.